What follows are 25 T cell receptor beta chains derived from one specimen sequenced in a study of cytomegalovirus exposure and HLA in healthy donors. Amplification used 60 Vbeta primers and 13 Jbeta primers. TCRdb's copy holds only in-frame clones and misses some; the assay was immunoSEQ multiplex PCR. The table records 150,000 to 200,000 clones, about 85% of them present only once. The specimen sequenced was PBMCs. These receptors were obtained from a male donor in good health and CMV-seropositive.

The V gene is TRBV7-2, the J gene TRBJ2-2; no clear D. This CDR3 spans 13 amino acids. Trimming took off 1 base at V and 4 bases at J, with 4 bases between the two ends. Germline assignment: CDR1 SGHTA and CDR2 FQGNSA. This CDR3 reads CASSLVSTGELFF. The CDR3 DNA is TGTGCCAGCAGCTTAGTATCCACCGGGGAGCTGTTTTTT.

The chain recombines TRBV29-1 with TRBJ1-1; TRBD1 agrees at 7 bases. Germline V gene lookup returns CDR1 SQVTM and CDR2 ANQGSEA. This CDR3 has 14 residues. J lost 4 bases, V lost 4 bases, and 9 bases had no gene match. In DNA form, the CDR3 reads TGCAGCGTTGCCGAAACAGGGGTGGGCACTGAAGCTTTCTTT. Protein product: CSVAETGVGTEAFF.

The gene calls are TRBV18 and TRBJ2-7; D possibly corresponds to TRBD2 (5 bases). Germline loops: CDR1 KGHSH, CDR2 LQKENI. The V gene lost 6 bases and the J gene lost 2 bases, with 8 bases spanning the gap. The length of the CDR3 is 12 residues. In DNA, the CDR3 is TGTGCCAGCTCGCCGAGGGCCTACGAGCAGTACTTC. Translating gives CASSPRAYEQYF.

This chain uses TRBV6-5 with TRBJ2-5; D perhaps matches TRBD2 (5 bases). The J call is doubtful: the DNA matches TRBJ2-7 better. The CDR3 is 11 amino acids. Germline lookup yields CDR1 MNHEY and CDR2 SVGAGI. DNA for the CDR3: TGTGCCAGCAGGAGGGCCTACGAGCAGTACTTC. It codes for CASRRAYEQYF.

This clone was detected only once. The CDR3 loop is CASIGEVKNSPLHF. The CDR3 nucleotides read TGTGCCAGCATCGGGGAGGTCAAGAATTCACCCCTCCACTTT. V gene TRBV6-6 combines with J gene TRBJ1-6; D is unresolved. The germline gives CDR1 MNHNY, CDR2 SVGAGI (reference sequence). V dropped 7 bases and J dropped 7 bases, with 14 bases sitting between them. The CDR3 length is 14 residues.

The J gene is TRBJ1-6, the V gene TRBV28; D is perhaps TRBD1 (5 bases). Per the germline V gene, CDR1 is MDHEN and CDR2 is SYDVKM. Trimming pared 7 bases from V and 0 bases from J, leaving 13 bases between. This CDR3 is built from 16 residues. Written as DNA, the CDR3 is TGTGCCAGCACCTTGGGGCGGAGCTCCTATAATTCACCCCTCCACTTT. It encodes CASTLGRSSYNSPLHF.

The genes are TRBV9 and TRBJ2-3, with D maybe TRBD2 (6 bases). This CDR3 comprises 16 residues. CDR1 is SGDLS, CDR2 YYNGEE, per germline. V was pared by 0 bases and J by 0 bases, with 11 bases between. This CDR3 is CASSVGGGPSTDTQYF. The CDR3, as DNA: TGTGCCAGCAGCGTAGGGGGAGGTCCCAGCACAGATACGCAGTATTTT.

This clone appeared a few times. The chain recombines TRBV30 with TRBJ1-2, with D perhaps TRBD1 (5 bases). This CDR3 contains 14 residues. Germline CDR1 is GTSNPN and CDR2 is SVGIG (reference sequence). Trimming shortened V by 1 base and J by 12 bases, and 21 bases separated the two germline ends. CDR3 in amino acids: CAWSAGRGSRRDTF. CDR3 DNA sequence: TGTGCCTGGAGTGCGGGGAGGGGATCGCGCAGAGACACCTTC.

The gene calls are TRBV6-1 and TRBJ2-5; 10 nucleotides agree with TRBD1. With 10 bases clipped from V and 11 bases from J, the junction kept 16 bases outside the gene matches. Germline CDR1 MNHNS, CDR2 SASEGT. The CDR3 covers 14 residues. CDR3 sequence (DNA): TGTGCCACCCTGGAGGGACAGGGGTTGAGGGAGCAGTACTTC. It specifies CATLEGQGLREQYF.

This chain uses TRBV6-5 with TRBJ2-5; D might be TRBD1 (6 bases). The DNA matches TRBJ2-7 better at its end, which makes the J call doubtful. Germline CDR1 and CDR2: MNHEY and SVGAGI. CDR3 length: 14 amino acids. The DNA for the CDR3 is TGTGCCAGCAGCTACCAGGGGAATATTTACGAGCAGTACTTC. Translated: CASSYQGNIYEQYF.

The chain uses TRBV6-5 and TRBJ1-2, with a possible D match to TRBD1 (5 bases). CDR3 length equals 15 residues. Trimming removed 6 bases from V and 2 bases from J, with 16 bases in between. In germline, CDR1 is MNHEY, CDR2 SVGAGI. The CDR3 protein is CASRAGVTHNYGYTF. The CDR3 DNA reads as TGTGCCAGCAGGGCGGGGGTAACTCACAACTATGGCTACACCTTC.

The chain carries TRBV6-1 and TRBJ1-4, with 11 bases lining up with TRBD1. J gave up 8 bases and V 6 bases, and 5 bases lay outside the gene matches. Germline-derived CDR1 and CDR2 are MNHNS and SASEGT. This CDR3 comprises 14 residues. The CDR3 region has the DNA TGTGCCAGCAGGATCGGGACAGGGGGAGAAAAACTGTTTTTT. This gives the protein CASRIGTGGEKLFF.

Here the CDR3 DNA reads TGTGCCAGCAGCCCACGCCGGGGATTAATCTACAATGAGCAGTTCTTC. Translating it yields CASSPRRGLIYNEQFF. V usage is TRBV9 and J usage is TRBJ2-1, with D perhaps matching TRBD2 (5 bases). The V gene's germline CDR1 is SGDLS and CDR2 YYNGEE. V was trimmed by 4 bases and J by 3 bases, leaving 17 bases between them. The CDR3 is made up of 16 amino acids. The full variable domain, with the rest looked up from reference TRBV9 and TRBJ2-1, is DSGVTQTPKHLITATGQRVTLRCSPRSGDLSVYWYQQSLDQGLQFLIQYYNGEERAKGNILERFSAQQFPDLHSELNLSSLELGDSALYFCASSPRRGLIYNEQFFGPGTRLTVL.

The CDR3 loop reads CASSSHPGGQETQYF. The CDR3 bases are TGTGCCAGCAGCTCACACCCGGGAGGCCAAGAGACCCAGTACTTC. This sequence joins TRBV9 and TRBJ2-5; 7 bases fit TRBD2. The CDR3 covers 15 residues. Germline V CDR1 and CDR2: SGDLS, YYNGEE. Trimming removed 4 bases from V and 1 base from J; junction bases left unmatched: 7.

CDR3 amino acids: CASSIAGQYTGELFF. The CDR3 DNA sequence: TGTGCCAGCAGCATCGCAGGGCAGTACACCGGGGAGCTGTTTTTT. This chain uses TRBV11-3 with TRBJ2-2, with TRBD1 as a possible D gene (5 bases). The germline CDR1 and CDR2 sequences are SGHNT and YENEEA. The germline V and J ends were trimmed by 5 bases and 3 bases, with 13 bases remaining between them. The CDR3 runs to 15 residues.

The genes are TRBV19 and TRBJ2-3; no reliable D call. Germline values: CDR1 LNHDA, CDR2 SQIVND (reference sequence). The length of the CDR3 is 15 residues. Trimming removed 4 bases at V and 3 bases at J, with 14 bases between. CDR3 in amino acids: CASSNWADQTDTQYF. CDR3 DNA sequence: TGTGCCAGTAGTAATTGGGCCGATCAAACAGATACGCAGTATTTT.

The rearrangement uses TRBV7-2 and TRBJ2-3, with D maybe TRBD2 (5 bases). V gave up 5 bases and J gave up 0 bases, with 15 bases separating them. The CDR3 sequence is 16 residues long. CDR1 and CDR2 from the germline V gene are SGHTA and FQGNSA. The CDR3 region has the DNA TGTGCCAGCAGCGTACGGGGTCCCCCTAGCACAGATACGCAGTATTTT. As protein: CASSVRGPPSTDTQYF. The variable domain in full, with the rest retrieved from reference TRBV7-2 and TRBJ2-3, is GAGVSQSPSNKVTEKGKDVELRCDPISGHTALYWYRQSLGQGLEFLIYFQGNSAPDKSGLPSDRFSAERTGGSVSTLTIQRTQQEDSAVYLCASSVRGPPSTDTQYFGPGTRLTVL.

CDR3 coding DNA: TGTGCCAGCAGCTTGGGTCACAGGGGCGACGAGCAGTACTTC. Protein product: CASSLGHRGDEQYF. The V call is TRBV5-6, the J call TRBJ2-7; 7 nucleotides align to TRBD1. V shed 0 bases and J 5 bases; nucleotides not matched to a gene: 5. Per the germline V gene, CDR1 is SGHDT and CDR2 is YYEEEE. The CDR3 has 14 amino acids.

This clone was seen only a few times. V and J are TRBV6-6 and TRBJ2-2; 9 nucleotides align to TRBD2. In germline, CDR1 is MNHNY, CDR2 SVGAGI (reference sequence). The CDR3 loop spans 16 amino acids. The V gene end was trimmed by 6 bases and the J gene end by 3 bases; junction bases not matched to a gene: 8. The CDR3: CASRLQGGGDTGELFF. Here the CDR3 DNA reads TGTGCCAGCAGGCTTCAGGGCGGGGGGGACACCGGGGAGCTGTTTTTT.

The chain links TRBV28 to TRBJ2-7, with a possible D match to TRBD1 (5 bases). Trimming cost V 2 bases and J 1 base, with 9 bases left between them. The CDR3 totals 14 residues. Germline CDR1 reads MDHEN; CDR2 reads SYDVKM. In DNA, the CDR3 is TGTGCCAGCAGTTTAAGGGGCGGTTCCTACGAGCAGTACTTC. The encoded protein is CASSLRGGSYEQYF.

V is TRBV4-2 and J is TRBJ1-5; D unclear. Trimming shortened V by 3 bases and J by 2 bases, and 11 bases separated the two germline ends. The germline V gene has CDR1 LGHNA and CDR2 YNFKEQ. This CDR3 spans 15 amino acids. The CDR3 nucleotides are TGTGCCAGCAGCCACGGCGGGTCGGGCAATCAGCCCCAGCATTTT. Translating gives CASSHGGSGNQPQHF.

The chain joins TRBV28 to TRBJ1-3, with unresolved D. The CDR3 sequence is 15 residues long. The V and J ends lost 2 bases and 0 bases respectively, with 8 bases between them. The germline gives CDR1 MDHEN, CDR2 SYDVKM. The CDR3 sequence is CASSLIGSSGNTIYF. The CDR3 region has the DNA TGTGCCAGCAGTTTAATCGGGAGCTCTGGAAACACCATATATTTT.

V is TRBV5-4 and J is TRBJ2-3, with 8 bases that match TRBD2. The germline V gene has CDR1 SGHNT and CDR2 YYREEE (reference sequence). With 0 bases clipped from V and 2 bases from J, the junction kept 5 bases outside the gene matches. The CDR3 is 16 residues long. CDR3 sequence (DNA): TGTGCCAGCAGCTTGGGAACTAGCGGTTACACAGATACGCAGTATTTT. Translating it yields CASSLGTSGYTDTQYF.

A few counts support this clone. The CDR3 DNA follows: TGTGCCAGCAGCCTCAGGGGGACTAATGAAAAACTGTTTTTT. As protein: CASSLRGTNEKLFF. The gene calls are TRBV5-4 and TRBJ1-4; 7 nucleotides agree with TRBD1. V lost 4 bases to trimming and J lost 2 bases; unmatched junction nucleotides: 2. The CDR3 length is 14 residues. Per the germline V gene, CDR1 is SGHNT and CDR2 is YYREEE (reference sequence).

This clone was counted once. The rearrangement links TRBV7-3 to TRBJ2-3, with D perhaps TRBD2 (5 bases). The CDR3 is made up of 12 amino acids. V lost 4 bases and J 6 bases, leaving 8 bases between the germline ends. Germline V gene sequence: CDR1 SGHTA, CDR2 FQGTGA. The CDR3 region is CASSSLEDTQYF. DNA of the CDR3: TGTGCCAGCAGCTCACTAGAGGATACGCAGTATTTT.